This T cell receptor (beta chain) appears in the sequencing data of a study of OX40 agonist ivuxolimab in advanced cancers. Study details: Recorded diagnoses for dose-escalation patients were hepatocellular carcinoma, melanoma, renal cell or head and neck cancer.

Clones were sequenced by immunoSEQ multiplex PCR, and TCRdb holds only the in-frame ones, with some missing. The data show about 64,000 clones, around 84% seen once. V shed 4 bases and J shed 8 bases, with 13 bases lying between them. The V gene's germline CDR1 is SGDLS and CDR2 YYNGEE. The CDR3 extends over 13 amino acids. This receptor was identified in an adult with an advanced solid tumor such as melanoma, head and neck, liver or kidney cancer. The starting material was CD4+ or CD8+ T cells sorted from blood, obtained in a trial of the OX40 agonist ivuxolimab. The gene calls are TRBV9 and TRBJ2-1, with D perhaps TRBD2 (5 bases). The CDR3 sequence: CASSPRAGDEQFF. The CDR3 coding sequence is TGTGCCAGCAGCCCAAGGGCGGGCGATGAGCAGTTCTTC. The whole variable domain, remainder taken from reference TRBV9 and TRBJ2-1, is DSGVTQTPKHLITATGQRVTLRCSPRSGDLSVYWYQQSLDQGLQFLIQYYNGEERAKGNILERFSAQQFPDLHSELNLSSLELGDSALYFCASSPRAGDEQFFGPGTRLTVL.